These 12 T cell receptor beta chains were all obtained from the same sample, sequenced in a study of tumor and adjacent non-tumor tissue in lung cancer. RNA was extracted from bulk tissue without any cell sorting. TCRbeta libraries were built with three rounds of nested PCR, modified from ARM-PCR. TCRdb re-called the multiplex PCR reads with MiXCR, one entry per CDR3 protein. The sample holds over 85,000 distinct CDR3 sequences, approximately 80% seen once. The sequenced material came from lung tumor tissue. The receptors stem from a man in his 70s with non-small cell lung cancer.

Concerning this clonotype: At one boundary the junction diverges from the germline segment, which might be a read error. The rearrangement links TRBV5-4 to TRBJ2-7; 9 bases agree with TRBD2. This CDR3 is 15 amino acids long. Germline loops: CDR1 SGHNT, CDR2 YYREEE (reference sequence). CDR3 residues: CASCGAGGPSYELYF. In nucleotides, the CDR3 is TGTGCCAGCTGCGGCGCGGGGGGGCCGTCCTACGAGCTGTATTTC.

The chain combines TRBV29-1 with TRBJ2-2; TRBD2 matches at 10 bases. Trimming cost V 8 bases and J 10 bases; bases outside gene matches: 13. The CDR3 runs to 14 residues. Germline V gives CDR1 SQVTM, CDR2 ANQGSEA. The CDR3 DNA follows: TGCAGCACTGACGTAGCGGGGGGCACTGAGGAGCTGTTTTTT. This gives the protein CSTDVAGGTEELFF.

CDR3 sequence: CASSLVGDPDEQFF. The CDR3 region has the DNA TGTGCCAGCAGTCTAGTGGGGGACCCGGATGAGCAGTTCTTC. The chain carries TRBV12-3 or TRBV12-4 and TRBJ2-1, with D perhaps given as TRBD1 or TRBD2 (5 bases each). The germline V and J ends were trimmed by 5 bases and 8 bases, with 16 bases remaining between them. This CDR3 has 14 residues.

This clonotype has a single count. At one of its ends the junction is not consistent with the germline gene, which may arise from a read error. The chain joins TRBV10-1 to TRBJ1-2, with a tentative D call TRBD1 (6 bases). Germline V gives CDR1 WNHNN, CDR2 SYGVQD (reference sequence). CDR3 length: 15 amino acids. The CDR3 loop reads CASSKSTGQGYGYTF. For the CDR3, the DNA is TGCGCCAGCAGTAAGTCGACAGGCCAAGGCTATGGCTACACCTTC.

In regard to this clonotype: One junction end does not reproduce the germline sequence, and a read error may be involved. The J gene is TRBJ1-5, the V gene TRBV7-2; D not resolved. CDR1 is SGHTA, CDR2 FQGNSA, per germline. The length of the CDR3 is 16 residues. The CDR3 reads CASSLFFVEGNQSQHF. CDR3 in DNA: TGTGCCAGTAGCTTATTCTTCGTGGAGGGCAATCAGTCCCAGCATTTT.

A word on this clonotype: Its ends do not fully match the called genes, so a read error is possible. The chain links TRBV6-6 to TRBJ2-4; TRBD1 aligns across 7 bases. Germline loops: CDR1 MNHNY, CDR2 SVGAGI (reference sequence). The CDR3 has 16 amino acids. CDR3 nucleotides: TGTGCCAGCAGTTACCCGGGACAGCATGGATCGAACACTCAGTACTTC. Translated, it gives CASSYPGQHGSNTQYF.

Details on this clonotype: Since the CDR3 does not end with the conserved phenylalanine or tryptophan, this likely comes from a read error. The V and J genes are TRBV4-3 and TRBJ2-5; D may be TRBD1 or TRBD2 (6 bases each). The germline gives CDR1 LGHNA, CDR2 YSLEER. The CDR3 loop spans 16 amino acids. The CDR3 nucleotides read TGCGCCAGCAGCCAAGCTGGAGGGGTGGGACAAGAGATCCAGTACTTA. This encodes CASSQAGGVGQEIQYL.

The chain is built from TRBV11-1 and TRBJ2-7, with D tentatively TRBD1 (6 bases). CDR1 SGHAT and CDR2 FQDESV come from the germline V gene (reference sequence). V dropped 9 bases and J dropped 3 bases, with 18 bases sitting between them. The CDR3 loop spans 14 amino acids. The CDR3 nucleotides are TGTGCCAGTCGACCTCCAGGACAGAGCTACGAGCAGTACTTC. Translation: CASRPPGQSYEQYF.

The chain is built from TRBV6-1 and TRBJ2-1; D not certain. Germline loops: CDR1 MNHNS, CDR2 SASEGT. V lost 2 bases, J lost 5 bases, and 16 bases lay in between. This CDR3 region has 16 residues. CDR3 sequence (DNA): TGTGCCAGCAGTGAATATGGACCATCTGGCCACAATGAGCAGTTCTTC. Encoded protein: CASSEYGPSGHNEQFF.

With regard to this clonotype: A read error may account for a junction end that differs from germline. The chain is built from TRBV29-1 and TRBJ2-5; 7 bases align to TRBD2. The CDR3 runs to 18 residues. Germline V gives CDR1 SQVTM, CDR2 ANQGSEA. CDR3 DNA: TGCAGCCTTGAATTCTATTGGACTATCGGGGGGAAAAAAGAGACCCAGTACTTC. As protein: CSLEFYWTIGGKKETQYF.

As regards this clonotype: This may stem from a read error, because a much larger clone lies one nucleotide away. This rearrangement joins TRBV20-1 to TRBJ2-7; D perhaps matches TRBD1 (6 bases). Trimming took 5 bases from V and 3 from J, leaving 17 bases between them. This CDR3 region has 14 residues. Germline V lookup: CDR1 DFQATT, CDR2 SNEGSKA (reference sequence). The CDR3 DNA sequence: TGCAGTGCTTGTTGGTTCCGGGACAACTACGAGCAGTACTTC. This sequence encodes CSACWFRDNYEQYF.

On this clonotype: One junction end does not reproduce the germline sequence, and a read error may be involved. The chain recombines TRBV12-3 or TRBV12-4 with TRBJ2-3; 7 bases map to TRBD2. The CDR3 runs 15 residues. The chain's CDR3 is CAGSLGDGGSDTQYF. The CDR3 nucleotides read TGTGCCGGCAGTTTGGGGGACGGGGGGTCAGATACGCAGTATTTT.